One and the same sample provided the 3 T cell receptor beta chains below, sequenced in a study of cytomegalovirus exposure and HLA in healthy donors. It was with 60 Vbeta and 13 Jbeta primers that the PCR ran. Measured with immunoSEQ multiplex PCR; TCRdb has only the in-frame clones, and not every one. The table lists 95,000 or so clones, about 76% of them singletons. Material: PBMCs. Receptor source: a woman between 65 and 79 years old in good health and CMV-seropositive.

The rearrangement joins TRBV2 to TRBJ2-1; 8 nucleotides match TRBD2. CDR3 length: 18 residues. The V and J ends lost 4 bases and 0 bases, in that order; junction bases with no gene match: 11. Germline V gives CDR1 SNHLY, CDR2 FYNNEI. CDR3 DNA: TGTGCCAGCAGTGTAAGCGGGAGAACTTCAGCCTCCTACAATGAGCAGTTCTTC. It translates to CASSVSGRTSASYNEQFF. Filled out from reference TRBV2 and TRBJ2-1, the complete variable domain reads EPEVTQTPSHQVTQMGQEVILRCVPISNHLYFYWYRQILGQKVEFLVSFYNNEISEKSEIFDDQFSVERPDGSNFTLKIRSTKLEDSAMYFCASSVSGRTSASYNEQFFGPGTRLTVL.

This sequence joins TRBV7-9 and TRBJ2-2, with 9 bases that match TRBD2. V shed 3 bases and J 4 bases; nucleotides not matched to a gene: 6. The germline gives CDR1 SEHNR, CDR2 FQNEAQ (reference sequence). This CDR3 is built from 16 residues. CDR3 loop: CASSFLAGATTGELFF. The DNA of the CDR3 is TGTGCCAGCAGCTTCTTAGCGGGAGCCACCACCGGGGAGCTGTTTTTT. Based on the CDR3 plus reference TRBV7-9 and TRBJ2-2, the full variable domain is DTGVSQNPRHKITKRGQNVTFRCDPISEHNRLYWYRQTLGQGPEFLTYFQNEAQLEKSRLLSDRFSAERPKGSFSTLEIQRTEQGDSAMYLCASSFLAGATTGELFFGEGSRLTVL.

The chain joins TRBV7-8 to TRBJ1-1; a possible D gene is TRBD1 (5 bases). Looked up from germline, CDR1 is SGHVS and CDR2 is FQNEAQ. This CDR3 comprises 13 residues. Trimming took off 5 bases at V and 5 bases at J, with 12 bases between the two ends. CDR3 amino acids: CASSQGGWTEAFF. CDR3 in DNA: TGTGCCAGCAGCCAGGGTGGGTGGACTGAAGCTTTCTTT.